This TCR beta chain was identified during a study of spatial heterogeneity in lung cancer. Looking at the study overall: A unique TCR and UMI combination showed up more than ten times in raw reads, on average.

In germline, CDR1 is MNHEY, CDR2 SVGAGI. V was clipped by 2 bases and J by 3 bases; unmatched bases: 5. This CDR3 contains 15 residues. This sample's time point: sample taken at primary tumor resection. Whole RNA was taken from tumor, nontumor lung or frozen PBMC; it was then sequenced unsorted. Whole-study findings and limits: One measure, the expanded intratumoral alpha and beta TCR count, tracked tumor mutation counts. Tumor T cells had an estimated coverage that came to approximately 7.7% for alpha chains and about 13% for beta chains.

This clonotype is deemed medium-sized. Its antigen is not identified. Every TCR cDNA molecule bore a unique molecular identifier. TCRdb itself ran the 5' RACE reads through MiXCR, one entry per CDR3 protein. The repertoire holds 3,900 or so distinct CDR3 sequences, with roughly 6.2% as singletons. The sequenced sample was lung tumor tissue, obtained at surgery. The sequence was collected from a male donor with early-stage non-small cell lung cancer. This sequence joins TRBV6-5 and TRBJ2-3, with 7 nucleotides matching TRBD2. This CDR3 reads CASSYGGGWTDTQYF. CDR3 DNA sequence: TGTGCCAGCAGTTACGGGGGAGGGTGGACAGATACGCAGTATTTT.